These 6 T cell receptor beta chains came from one sample sequenced in a study of T-cell memory formation after mild COVID-19. One entry per CDR3 protein, called by TCRdb with MiXCR from the 5' RACE reads. The sample yields approximately 300,000 distinct CDR3 sequences, less than 9.5% seen once. Source material: PBMCs or a T cell subset sorted from them (not recorded which). These receptors were taken from a man aged 18 to 30 who had mild COVID-19 (a few samples of this study predate the infection). Cell type and time point are not known.

This chain links TRBV7-9 with TRBJ1-1, with D uncertain. V gave up 1 base and J gave up 2 bases, with 8 bases separating them. This CDR3 has 14 residues. The germline V gene has CDR1 SEHNR and CDR2 FQNEAQ (reference sequence). In DNA, the CDR3 is TGTGCCAGCAGCTTAGACAGATTAAACACTGAAGCTTTCTTT. It yields the protein CASSLDRLNTEAFF.

Ten or more counts support this clonotype. The rearrangement links TRBV12-3 or TRBV12-4 to TRBJ1-5, with 8 bases fitting TRBD1. V dropped 2 bases and J dropped 2; count of bases not matched to a gene: 2. This CDR3 region has 15 residues. CDR3 amino acids: CASSLSDRGNQPQHF. CDR3 sequence (DNA): TGTGCCAGCAGTTTATCGGACAGGGGCAATCAGCCCCAGCATTTT.

This clonotype was seen only a few times. The chain is built from TRBV7-2 and TRBJ1-2; D perhaps matches TRBD1 (5 bases). This CDR3 comprises 13 residues. Germline V CDR1 and CDR2: SGHTA, FQGNSA. Between the trimmed V and J ends, which lost 1 base and 7 bases, there was a span of 10 bases. The CDR3 protein is CASSLDRGVGYTF. The CDR3 nucleotides are TGTGCCAGCAGCTTAGATCGGGGGGTTGGCTACACCTTC.

CDR3 sequence: CASSFGSGESFYEQYF. CDR3 sequence (DNA): TGTGCCAGCAGCTTTGGTAGCGGGGAATCGTTTTACGAGCAGTACTTC. The V call is TRBV7-2, the J call TRBJ2-7; 8 nucleotides agree with TRBD2. The CDR3 contains 16 residues. V lost 3 bases to trimming and J lost 4 bases; unmatched junction nucleotides: 11. From germline, CDR1 is SGHTA and CDR2 FQGNSA.

This clonotype came up many times. The chain uses TRBV5-1 and TRBJ2-3; 8 bases are a match to TRBD2. The CDR3 totals 16 residues. V lost 0 bases, J lost 4 bases, and 7 bases stayed unmatched. From germline, CDR1 is SGHRS and CDR2 YFSETQ. The CDR3 nucleotides read TGCGCCAGCAGCTTGGGAAGTTCGGGGGGGCCAGATACGCAGTATTTT. Its protein product is CASSLGSSGGPDTQYF.

The chain uses TRBV5-4 and TRBJ2-5; TRBD2 matches 11 bases. Germline CDR1 and CDR2: SGHNT and YYREEE (reference sequence). The CDR3 has 15 residues. Trimming cost V 3 bases and J 2 bases; bases outside gene matches: 3. CDR3 in amino acids: CASSSTSGEQETQYF. The CDR3 nucleotides are TGTGCCAGCAGCTCGACTAGCGGGGAACAAGAGACCCAGTACTTC.